This is a list of T cell receptor beta chains from one sample in a study of T-cell reconstitution after alpha-beta-depleted transplantation in children. MiXCR, applied by TCRdb to the PCR reads, yields one record per CDR3 protein. The sample has a few hundred thousand distinct CDR3 sequences; approximately 10% are singletons. The material sequenced was PBMCs from the stem cell graft donor, taken from the stem cell graft. These receptor sequences come from a human donor who donated a stem cell graft to a child with acute lymphoblastic leukemia. The CDR3 runs from the conserved cysteine through the conserved F or W. Fields, in order: D gene, V gene, clone size, J gene, CDR3 DNA, CDR3 protein. The D gene is left open where the match is weak. Only part of the rows carry a size: once, few, many, or a class if the clone is expanded.

.	TRBV3-1	many	TRBJ2-6	TGTGCCAGCAGGGAAACTAGCTCTGGGGCCAACGTCCTGACTTTC	CASRETSSGANVLTF
TRBD2	TRBV6-6	many	TRBJ2-1	TGTGCCAGCAACCAAGGAGGACTAGCGGGAGAGCAGTTCTTC	CASNQGGLAGEQFF
TRBD1	TRBV29-1	.	TRBJ1-5	TGCAGCGTTGAAAGCGGGACAGGCAATCAGCCCCAGCATTTT	CSVESGTGNQPQHF
.	TRBV7-6	many	TRBJ2-7	TGTGCCAGCAGCTTCAGAGAGGTTTCCTACGAGCAGTACTTC	CASSFREVSYEQYF
TRBD1	TRBV20-1	few	TRBJ1-3	TGCAGTGCCCCGGGACAGGGAAACACCATATATTTT	CSAPGQGNTIYF
.	TRBV6-2/TRBV6-3	many	TRBJ2-7	TGTGCCAGCAGTTACTCGGCGGGATCCTACGAGCAGTACTTC	CASSYSAGSYEQYF
TRBD2	TRBV28	many	TRBJ2-2	TGTGCCAGCAGACTAGCGGGAGCGAACACCGGGGAGCTGTTTTTT	CASRLAGANTGELFF
.	TRBV28	.	TRBJ1-2	TGTGCCAGCAGTTCCCTCGGGGGGGATGATGGCTACACCTTC	CASSSLGGDDGYTF
TRBD2	TRBV12-3/TRBV12-4	.	TRBJ2-5	TGTGCCAGCGGTATGGGAGGGCGCGAGACCCAGTACTTC	CASGMGGRETQYF
.	TRBV2	few	TRBJ1-6	TGTGCCAGCAGTGAAAGGGCGTTCGTGTCACCCCTCCACTTT	CASSERAFVSPLHF
.	TRBV7-6	many	TRBJ2-1	TGTGCCAGCAGCGTCGCGGGGACCTCCTACAATGAGCAGTTCTTC	CASSVAGTSYNEQFF
TRBD2	TRBV3-1	.	TRBJ2-1	TGTGCCAGCAGCCAAGATAGCGGGAGAGGGGATGAGCAGTTCTTC	CASSQDSGRGDEQFF
TRBD2	TRBV7-2	.	TRBJ2-3	TGTGCCAGCAGCTCCCCTAACCCCGGACTAGCGGGAGGCCCCCTCACAGATACGCAGTATTTT	CASSSPNPGLAGGPLTDTQYF
.	TRBV7-8	many	TRBJ1-6	TGTGCCAGCAGCTTACCGACGGTTAATTCACCCCTCCACTTT	CASSLPTVNSPLHF
TRBD1	TRBV12-3/TRBV12-4	.	TRBJ1-2	TGTGCCAGCAGTTTACACTCCCCGGGACAGATCCTCGAATTCCCATATGGCTACACCTTC	CASSLHSPGQILEFPYGYTF
TRBD1	TRBV5-6	.	TRBJ1-6	TGTGCCAGCAGTCTGGGACAGAGATATTCACCCCTCCACTTT	CASSLGQRYSPLHF
.	TRBV7-2	.	TRBJ2-2	TGTGCCAGCAGCTTAAGTCGGGTACATAACACCGGGGAGCTGTTTTTT	CASSLSRVHNTGELFF
.	TRBV5-1	many	TRBJ1-1	TGCGCCAGCAGCTTTGACGGAGCAATAAGGAACACTGAAGCTTTCTTT	CASSFDGAIRNTEAFF